The 27 T cell receptor beta chains in this list originate from one sample, sequenced in a study of cytomegalovirus exposure and HLA in healthy donors. It was with 60 Vbeta and 13 Jbeta primers that the PCR ran. Assay: immunoSEQ multiplex PCR; the TCRdb copy retains only in-frame clones and omits some. The table lists tens of thousands of clones, roughly four fifths of them singletons, with 0.57% in the top ten. Source material: PBMCs. The receptors originated from a man aged 25 to 40 in good health and CMV-seronegative.

The chain recombines TRBV5-8 with TRBJ1-4, with D possibly being TRBD1 (5 bases). The V gene's germline CDR1 is SGHTS and CDR2 YDEGEE. This CDR3 has 17 residues. V lost 9 bases to trimming and J lost 4 bases, with 25 bases between them. In nucleotides, the CDR3 is TGTGCCACCCCGTCGGAGAGACAGATTACTTTTAATGAAAAACTGTTTTTT. It is translated as CATPSERQITFNEKLFF.

This chain connects TRBV6-5 to TRBJ2-7, with TRBD1 as a possible D gene (7 bases). CDR3 length: 13 amino acids. CDR1 and CDR2 from the germline V gene are MNHEY and SVGAGI. Trimming took off 0 bases at V and 12 bases at J, with 15 bases between the two ends. The CDR3 reads CASSYSPAGQRYV. CDR3 nucleotide sequence: TGTGCCAGCAGTTACTCTCCGGCGGGACAGCGGTACGTC.

This chain uses TRBV7-2 with TRBJ2-7; a possible D gene is TRBD2 (5 bases). With 4 bases removed from V and 2 bases from J, the gap between germline ends came to 9 bases. Looked up from germline, CDR1 is SGHTA and CDR2 is FQGNSA. CDR3 length: 13 amino acids. Here the CDR3 reads CASSSLATYEQYF. The DNA of the CDR3 is TGTGCCAGCAGCTCCCTAGCCACCTACGAGCAGTACTTC. The full variable domain, with the rest looked up from reference TRBV7-2 and TRBJ2-7, is GAGVSQSPSNKVTEKGKDVELRCDPISGHTALYWYRQSLGQGLEFLIYFQGNSAPDKSGLPSDRFSAERTGGSVSTLTIQRTQQEDSAVYLCASSSLATYEQYFGPGTRLTVT.

The J gene is TRBJ2-3, the V gene TRBV20-1, with D unclear. With 6 bases removed from V and 6 bases from J, the gap between germline ends came to 10 bases. Germline V gene lookup returns CDR1 DFQATT and CDR2 SNEGSKA (reference sequence). This CDR3 contains 11 residues. The CDR3 loop reads CSAPRVDTQYF. The DNA for the CDR3 is TGCAGTGCGCCGCGTGTGGATACGCAGTATTTT.

The V call is TRBV13, the J call TRBJ2-1; 12 bases are a match to TRBD2. The CDR3 totals 15 residues. The V and J ends lost 5 bases and 8 bases, in that order; junction bases with no gene match: 7. Per the germline V gene, CDR1 is PRHDT and CDR2 is FYEKMQ (reference sequence). In nucleotides, the CDR3 is TGTGCCAGCAGCGGTCGGACTAGCGGGACCGATGAGCAGTTCTTC. Protein product: CASSGRTSGTDEQFF. The variable domain in full, completed from reference TRBV13 and TRBJ2-1, reads AAGVIQSPRHLIKEKRETATLKCYPIPRHDTVYWYQQGPGQDPQFLISFYEKMQSDKGSIPDRFSAQQFSDYHSELNMSSLELGDSALYFCASSGRTSGTDEQFFGPGTRLTVL.

This clone has a handful of counts. The chain links TRBV7-2 to TRBJ1-1; no reliable D call. The CDR3 is made up of 14 amino acids. The germline gives CDR1 SGHTA, CDR2 FQGNSA. Between the trimmed V and J ends, which lost 2 bases and 0 bases, there was a span of 7 bases. The CDR3 loop reads CASSLYFMNTEAFF. The CDR3 nucleotides read TGTGCCAGCAGCTTATACTTCATGAACACTGAAGCTTTCTTT.

V gene TRBV19 combines with J gene TRBJ2-1, with TRBD2 identical over 8 bases. V trimming: 5 bases; J trimming: 6 bases; junction bases outside the gene matches: 3. CDR3 length equals 13 residues. CDR1 is LNHDA and CDR2 is SQIVND in the germline V gene (reference sequence). The CDR3 reads CASSLGLVNEQFF. Written as DNA, the CDR3 is TGTGCCAGTAGTTTGGGACTAGTCAATGAGCAGTTCTTC.

The chain recombines TRBV29-1 with TRBJ2-5; D unclear. The DNA end favors TRBJ2-7, so the J call may be wrong. Germline V gene sequence: CDR1 SQVTM, CDR2 ANQGSEA. The CDR3 consists of 14 residues. Here the CDR3 reads CSVAVPPSFYEQYF. The CDR3 region has the DNA TGCAGCGTGGCGGTCCCCCCTTCCTTTTACGAGCAGTACTTC.

The J gene is TRBJ1-2, the V gene TRBV7-9; D is possibly TRBD1 (6 bases). This CDR3 comprises 15 residues. Germline loops: CDR1 SEHNR, CDR2 FQNEAQ (reference sequence). Trimming cost V 1 base and J 3 bases, with 12 bases left between them. In nucleotides, the CDR3 is TGTGCCAGCAGCTTAGAACAGGGTATCGACTATGGCTACACCTTC. The encoded protein is CASSLEQGIDYGYTF.

V usage is TRBV7-2 and J usage is TRBJ2-7, with 8 nucleotides matching TRBD1. V dropped 7 bases and J dropped 3; count of bases not matched to a gene: 17. CDR1 and CDR2 from the germline V gene are SGHTA and FQGNSA. This CDR3 region has 17 residues. CDR3 nucleotides: TGTGCCAGCACCACGGACGAAGGACAGGGTATCTTCTACGAGCAGTACTTC. This encodes CASTTDEGQGIFYEQYF.

A few counts support this clone. V and J are TRBV7-3 and TRBJ1-2, with TRBD1 identical over 10 bases. The CDR3 has 14 residues. The V and J ends lost 6 bases and 8 bases, in that order; junction bases with no gene match: 9. Germline values: CDR1 SGHTA, CDR2 FQGTGA. Here the CDR3 reads CASRPGQGVYGYTF. In DNA form, the CDR3 reads TGTGCCAGCAGACCAGGACAGGGGGTGTACGGCTACACCTTC.

This chain joins TRBV7-6 and TRBJ2-1, with a possible D match to TRBD1 (5 bases). CDR1 and CDR2 from the germline V gene are SGHVS and FNYEAQ. Trimming stripped 5 bases from V and 5 bases from J, with 10 bases between. There are 13 residues in the CDR3. The DNA for the CDR3 is TGTGCCAGCAGCCCCCCGGACAACAATGAGCAGTTCTTC. Translated, it gives CASSPPDNNEQFF.

The DNA for the CDR3 is TGTGCCAGCTCACCCTCGTTGAAGACAGGGGGATTATCTATATACGAGCAGTACTTC. This encodes CASSPSLKTGGLSIYEQYF. V gene TRBV18 combines with J gene TRBJ2-7; 9 positions match TRBD1. CDR1 and CDR2 (germline): KGHSH, LQKENI. The length of the CDR3 is 19 residues. V lost 3 bases to trimming and J lost 4 bases; unmatched junction nucleotides: 19.

The chain couples TRBV6-5 to TRBJ1-6, with TRBD1 identical over 11 bases. CDR3 size: 15 residues. Germline values: CDR1 MNHEY, CDR2 SVGAGI. The J segment lost 9 bases and the V segment lost 3 bases, leaving 4 bases of the junction unmatched. CDR3 region: CASSYGQGAGSPLHF. The CDR3 DNA reads as TGTGCCAGCAGTTATGGACAGGGGGCAGGTTCACCCCTCCACTTT.

This clone has only one observation. V gene TRBV14 combines with J gene TRBJ2-3; 11 bases map to TRBD2. This CDR3 contains 16 residues. The V and J ends lost 4 bases and 5 bases, in that order; junction bases with no gene match: 8. CDR1 SGHDN and CDR2 FVKESK come from the germline V gene. The CDR3: CASSLRLAGLKDTQYF. CDR3 nucleotides: TGTGCCAGCAGCCTCAGACTAGCGGGGTTAAAAGATACGCAGTATTTT.

The rearrangement uses TRBV6-1 and TRBJ1-1; TRBD1 matches 7 bases. Germline CDR1 is MNHNS and CDR2 is SASEGT. The CDR3 runs to 14 residues. With V trimmed by 0 bases and J by 8 bases, 6 bases remained unmatched. CDR3 in amino acids: CASSEARGGLEAFF. The CDR3 coding sequence is TGTGCCAGCAGTGAAGCGCGAGGGGGCCTGGAAGCTTTCTTT.

The V gene is TRBV18, the J gene TRBJ2-2; D not resolved. In germline, CDR1 is KGHSH, CDR2 LQKENI. The CDR3 has 17 amino acids. The V gene lost 2 bases and the J gene lost 3 bases, with 16 bases spanning the gap. The CDR3 sequence is CASSPELLVGDTGELFF. The CDR3 DNA reads as TGTGCCAGCTCACCAGAGTTATTAGTAGGAGACACCGGGGAGCTGTTTTTT.

This chain uses TRBV7-9 with TRBJ2-1; D remains ambiguous. The CDR3 spans 12 residues. V shed 1 base and J shed 9 bases, with 7 bases lying between them. Germline-derived CDR1 and CDR2 are SEHNR and FQNEAQ (reference sequence). CDR3 sequence reads: CASSLVGSEQFF. The CDR3 DNA reads TGTGCCAGCAGCTTAGTCGGTAGTGAGCAGTTCTTC.

The chain carries TRBV19 and TRBJ1-2; 8 positions agree with TRBD1. The J segment lost 4 bases and the V segment lost 9 bases, leaving 22 bases of the junction unmatched. The CDR3 is made up of 18 amino acids. The germline V gene has CDR1 LNHDA and CDR2 SQIVND (reference sequence). In DNA form, the CDR3 reads TGTGCCAGCGTGGCGGCGGGACAGGCGGGCACGTGGCCCTATGGCTACACCTTC. This gives the protein CASVAAGQAGTWPYGYTF.

This sequence joins TRBV19 and TRBJ1-2; 7 bases map to TRBD1. CDR3 length: 13 residues. Germline V lookup: CDR1 LNHDA, CDR2 SQIVND (reference sequence). The J segment lost 2 bases and the V segment lost 7 bases, leaving 4 bases of the junction unmatched. CDR3 nucleotide sequence: TGTGCCAGTACCGACAGGGTAAACTATGGCTACACCTTC. Amino acids: CASTDRVNYGYTF.

The gene calls are TRBV11-2 and TRBJ2-4; TRBD2 matches at 14 bases. The CDR3 is 15 residues long. Germline V lookup: CDR1 SGHAT, CDR2 FQNNGV. The ends lost 5 bases at V and 16 bases at J; junction bases unmatched: 13. The DNA for the CDR3 is TGTGCCAGCAGCCCACCCGGGACTAGCGGGAGAAGAGCCTACTTC. Protein: CASSPPGTSGRRAYF.

The rearrangement links TRBV5-6 to TRBJ2-7, with no clear D. Deletions cut 2 bases from V and 3 bases from J, with 3 bases between. The germline V gene encodes CDR1 SGHDT and CDR2 YYEEEE. The CDR3 has 11 amino acids. CDR3 sequence (DNA): TGTGCCAGCAGCTTCGGCTACGAGCAGTACTTC. The encoded protein is CASSFGYEQYF.

This chain joins TRBV27 and TRBJ1-2, with TRBD1 as a possible D gene (6 bases). The V end was cut by 5 bases, the J end by 2 bases, with 18 bases between. This CDR3 region has 16 residues. Germline loops: CDR1 MNHEY, CDR2 SMNVEV (reference sequence). The CDR3 is CASSPQRGQGNYGYTF. In DNA form, the CDR3 reads TGTGCCAGCAGTCCCCAGAGGGGTCAGGGGAACTATGGCTACACCTTC.

This clone has more than one count but fewer than ten. The chain combines TRBV2 with TRBJ2-7; a possible D gene is TRBD1 (6 bases). V was shortened by 1 base and J by 6 bases, with 10 bases between the two germline ends. Germline lookup yields CDR1 SNHLY and CDR2 FYNNEI. CDR3 length equals 13 residues. CDR3 protein: CASSEGTGREQYV. Here the CDR3 DNA reads TGTGCCAGCAGTGAAGGAACAGGGCGCGAGCAGTACGTC.

This clone was counted between two and nine times. V is TRBV6-6 and J is TRBJ1-4; D unresolved. This CDR3 region has 16 residues. Germline CDR1 is MNHNY and CDR2 is SVGAGI (reference sequence). V was shortened by 8 bases and J by 0 bases, with 16 bases between the two germline ends. CDR3 protein: CASALRESATNEKLFF. The CDR3 DNA reads TGTGCCAGCGCCCTGCGGGAGAGTGCAACTAATGAAAAACTGTTTTTT.

The V and J genes are TRBV19 and TRBJ1-2, with D possibly being TRBD1 (6 bases). Germline V CDR1 and CDR2: LNHDA, SQIVND (reference sequence). The CDR3 has 15 residues. Trimming shortened V by 5 bases and J by 5 bases, and 18 bases separated the two germline ends. The CDR3 DNA reads TGTGCCAGTAGTCTCAACACAGGGCTTTGGTATGGCTACACCTTC. This gives the protein CASSLNTGLWYGYTF.

The gene calls are TRBV11-3 and TRBJ1-1; possibly TRBD1 for D (6 bases). CDR1 and CDR2 from the germline V gene are SGHNT and YENEEA. Between the trimmed V and J ends, which lost 5 bases and 7 bases, there was a span of 8 bases. The CDR3 runs 11 residues. CDR3 DNA: TGTGCCAGCAGCCAACAGGGTGAAGCTTTCTTT. Protein sequence: CASSQQGEAFF.